What follows is one TCR beta chain and its context. The authors reverse transcribed roughly 0.5 to 1 ug RNA with random hexamers. Amplification of TCR beta CDR3 was carried out by immunoSEQ multiplex PCR, which covered 54 Vbeta and 13 Jbeta segments. Via MiXCR, TCRdb re-called the immunoSEQ multiplex PCR reads, giving one row per CDR3 protein. Here the sample spans more than 150,000 distinct CDR3 sequences, 95% being singletons. The sample belongs to a study of CD8 T cells in Susac syndrome. The wider study: At the time their blood was drawn, patients with Susac syndrome were either therapy-naive, on corticosteroids (with some of them also receiving intravenous immunoglobulin), or on intravenous immunoglobulin alone.

The CDR3 loop spans 15 amino acids. V was shortened by 0 bases and J by 3 bases, with 12 bases between the two germline ends. Germline V lookup: CDR1 SGDLS, CDR2 YYNGEE. CD8+ and CD4+ T cells from blood underwent TCR beta sequencing, which was carried out in a high-throughput format. The chain carries TRBV9 and TRBJ2-5, with D hard to call. The sequence derives from a human donor with Susac syndrome. Input material: CD4+ T cells from PBMCs. The CDR3 sequence: CASSVAFAFKETQYF. DNA for the CDR3: TGTGCCAGCAGCGTAGCTTTCGCATTCAAAGAGACCCAGTACTTC.